The 7 T cell receptor beta chains presented below share a single source sample, sequenced in a study of control samples from healthy donors and cancer patients. Sequencing was performed with immunoSEQ multiplex PCR; in TCRdb, only in-frame clones are kept and a portion is missing. The table lists about 120,000 clones, 85% to 90% of them singletons. Sequenced sample: PBMCs. The receptors derive from a woman in her sixties with lung cancer.

The chain recombines TRBV6-5 with TRBJ1-6; tentatively, D is TRBD1 (5 bases). V was clipped by 8 bases and J by 2 bases, with 10 bases between them. Germline CDR1 reads MNHEY; CDR2 reads SVGAGI. This CDR3 has 14 amino acids. DNA for the CDR3: TGTGCCAGCCAGGGTGAAACCTATAATTCACCCCTCCACTTT. Amino acids: CASQGETYNSPLHF.

Turning to this clone: A junction boundary mismatches the germline segment, possibly from a read error. The J gene is TRBJ1-1, the V gene TRBV24-1, with 8 nucleotides matching TRBD1. The germline gives CDR1 KGHDR, CDR2 SFDVKD. This CDR3 is built from 15 residues. CDR3 coding DNA: TGTGCCGCCAGTGATTCGCTGACAGGGGACGGCGAAGCTTTCTTT. Its translation: CAASDSLTGDGEAFF.

The rearrangement links TRBV3-1 (or the pseudogene TRBV3-2) to TRBJ1-2; D unresolved. V was shortened by 0 bases and J by 0 bases, with 11 bases between the two germline ends. CDR1 and CDR2 from the germline V gene are LGHDT and YNNKEL (reference sequence). CDR3 length: 16 amino acids. DNA for the CDR3: TGTGCCAGCAGCCAAGACGCGTCGGGAGCTAACTATGGCTACACCTTC. This gives the protein CASSQDASGANYGYTF.

The count of this clone is one. CDR3 region: CASSKAGTPYEQYF. CDR3 DNA: TGTGCCAGCAGTAAAGCCGGGACTCCCTACGAGCAGTACTTC. V gene TRBV5-4 combines with J gene TRBJ2-7, with a tentative D call TRBD2 (6 bases). V was clipped by 5 bases and J by 2 bases, with 14 bases between them. The CDR3 length is 14 residues. CDR1 and CDR2 (germline): SGHNT, YYREEE (reference sequence).

The CDR3 nucleotides are TGTGCCAGCAGTGAAGAGGCGGGCCGGTCCTACAATGAGCAGTTCTTC. Protein product: CASSEEAGRSYNEQFF. V and J are TRBV6-1 and TRBJ2-1, with TRBD2 as a possible D gene (5 bases). Trimming cost V 1 base and J 1 base, with 11 bases left between them. Germline CDR1 and CDR2: MNHNS and SASEGT. This CDR3 spans 16 amino acids.

This clone was recorded only once. This chain joins TRBV18 and TRBJ1-2, with TRBD1 matching 7 bases. The germline CDR1 and CDR2 sequences are KGHSH and LQKENI. J was trimmed by 3 bases and V by 0 bases; bases with no gene match: 7. The length of the CDR3 is 16 residues. Here the CDR3 DNA reads TGTGCCAGCTCACCACCGTGGGGCAGGGGGGACTATGGCTACACCTTC. It codes for CASSPPWGRGDYGYTF. The variable domain in full, with the rest retrieved from reference TRBV18 and TRBJ1-2, is NAGVMQNPRHLVRRRGQEARLRCSPMKGHSHVYWYRQLPEEGLKFMVYLQKENIIDESGMPKERFSAEFPKEGPSILRIQQVVRGDSAAYFCASSPPWGRGDYGYTFGSGTRLTVV.

The V gene is TRBV19, the J gene TRBJ2-2, with TRBD2 matching over 8 bases. Trimming cost V 5 bases and J 5 bases; bases outside gene matches: 7. Germline V gives CDR1 LNHDA, CDR2 SQIVND (reference sequence). The CDR3 is made up of 15 amino acids. The CDR3, as DNA: TGTGCCAGTAGTTCCCCAGCTAGCGGGACCGGGGAGCTGTTTTTT. It encodes CASSSPASGTGELFF.